A selection of T cell receptor beta chains follows, all from one sample in a study of blood T cell repertoires in COVID-19. Clones were sequenced by immunoSEQ multiplex PCR, and TCRdb holds only the in-frame ones, with some missing. The sample shows roughly 100,000 clones, roughly 87% of them seen only once. Sequencing input: peripheral blood. The receptor set was obtained from a woman between 45 and 60 years old with COVID-19, enrolled during active disease. Both conserved end residues are part of each CDR3. D genes are given only for firm matches. Size is stated for part of the rows, as once, few or many counts, or as a class when the clone is expanded.

TRBD2,TRBJ2-1,TRBV5-1,NA,TGCGCCAGCAGCTTGGTAGCGGGGGCCTACAATGAGCAGTTCTTC,CASSLVAGAYNEQFF
NA,TRBJ2-3,TRBV5-1,NA,TGCGCCAGCAGCTTGAACCCGACAGTCAACACAGATACGCAGTATTTT,CASSLNPTVNTDTQYF
NA,TRBJ2-7,TRBV6-2/TRBV6-3,NA,TGTGCCAGCAGTTACGGGCAGGGCCCTCCCTACGAGCAGTACTTC,CASSYGQGPPYEQYF
NA,TRBJ2-5,TRBV11-2,NA,TGTGCCAGCAGCTTAAGTTTCAGGGGTGAGACCCAGTACTTC,CASSLSFRGETQYF
NA,TRBJ2-7,TRBV7-2,few,TGTGCCAGCAGCTTAGCCCGCAACCAGGAGCAGTACTTC,CASSLARNQEQYF
NA,TRBJ1-3,TRBV9,NA,TGTGCCAGCAGCGTACAGGGCCTTCCCTCTGGAAACACCATATATTTT,CASSVQGLPSGNTIYF
TRBD2,TRBJ2-1,TRBV6-1,NA,TGTGCCAGCAGTGGCTGGCTAGCGGGGGATCTGGATGAGCAGTTCTTC,CASSGWLAGDLDEQFF
TRBD2,TRBJ2-5,TRBV6-1,NA,TGTGCCAGCAGTGAAGCCCAAATGGGACTAGCGGGTTGGGAGACCCAGTACTTC,CASSEAQMGLAGWETQYF
TRBD1,TRBJ1-4,TRBV5-1,NA,TGCGCCAGCAGCCCAGGGGGCACTAATGAAAAACTGTTTTTT,CASSPGGTNEKLFF
NA,TRBJ1-5,TRBV7-3,few,TGTGCCAGCAGCTTAAAGTGGACAGAAGGCAATCAGCCCCAGCATTTT,CASSLKWTEGNQPQHF
TRBD1,TRBJ2-2,TRBV10-3,NA,TGTGCCATCAGTGAGTCGGACAGGTACACCGGGGAGCTGTTTTTT,CAISESDRYTGELFF
NA,TRBJ1-5,TRBV3-1/TRBV3-2,NA,TGTGCCAGCAGCCAAGTTTCGGGTCAGCCCCAGCATTTT,CASSQVSGQPQHF
NA,TRBJ2-3,TRBV28,NA,TGTGCCACCGCCCCCTCTAGTTTTTGGGGCACAGATACGCAGTATTTT,CATAPSSFWGTDTQYF
TRBD2,TRBJ2-2,TRBV6-6,once,TGTGCCAGCAGTTACGGGGTAGCGGGGACCGTCGGGGAGCTGTTTTTT,CASSYGVAGTVGELFF
NA,TRBJ1-3,TRBV2,NA,TGTGCCAGCAGTGAAGCCCACAGCTCTGGAAACACCATATATTTT,CASSEAHSSGNTIYF
NA,TRBJ1-1,TRBV30,NA,TGTGCCACTAAGACAGGACCCACTGAAGCTTTCTTT,CATKTGPTEAFF
TRBD1,TRBJ1-2,TRBV15,NA,TGTGCCACCAGCAGAGATCCCCCCCGACAGGGCTCGGGGGGCTACACCTTC,CATSRDPPRQGSGGYTF
TRBD1,TRBJ2-7,TRBV4-3,NA,TGCGCCAGCAGCCAAGAAGTCAGGGGGTACGAGCAGTACTTC,CASSQEVRGYEQYF
TRBD1,TRBJ1-2,TRBV30,NA,TGTGCCTGGAGTGTTACAGGGGCTAACAACTATGGCTACACCTTC,CAWSVTGANNYGYTF
NA,TRBJ1-5,TRBV2,NA,TGTGCCAGCAAGGCGGAGGGATATAGCAATCAGCCCCAGCATTTT,CASKAEGYSNQPQHF
NA,TRBJ2-5,TRBV10-3,NA,TGTGCCATCAGTTGGGTCATCGGGGAGACCCAGTACTTC,CAISWVIGETQYF
TRBD1,TRBJ2-7,TRBV7-8,NA,TGTGCCAGCGGGACCTACAGGGGTTCCCCCTACGAGCAGTACTTC,CASGTYRGSPYEQYF
TRBD2,TRBJ2-1,TRBV18,NA,TGTGCCAGCTCACGGACTAGCATGAGGAATGAGCAGTTCTTC,CASSRTSMRNEQFF
TRBD2,TRBJ2-5,TRBV27,NA,TGTGCCAGCAAACTAGCGGGGGTCGAGACCCAGTACTTC,CASKLAGVETQYF
NA,TRBJ1-2,TRBV20-1,NA,TGCAGTGCTAGTGAGCCCATTCAGCGCTATGGCTACACCTTC,CSASEPIQRYGYTF
TRBD1,TRBJ1-6,TRBV12-3/TRBV12-4,NA,TGTGCCAGCCGTCGACAGGGCAATTCACCCCTCCACTTT,CASRRQGNSPLHF
NA,TRBJ1-1,TRBV6-5,NA,TGTGCCAGCACCCTATATGAAGCTTTCTTT,CASTLYEAFF
NA,TRBJ1-2,TRBV30,few,TGTGCCTGGATGTTGGGGAGTCGTCTCGGGGGGTATGGCTACACCTTC,CAWMLGSRLGGYGYTF
NA,TRBJ1-2,TRBV4-1,few,TGCGCCAGCAGCCAGGGCCTTCCCCGGGGACTCGGCGGCTACACCTTC,CASSQGLPRGLGGYTF
NA,TRBJ2-7,TRBV29-1,NA,TGCAGCGTCCGGACACTAACCTACGAGCAGTACTTC,CSVRTLTYEQYF
NA,TRBJ1-2,TRBV6-1,NA,TGTGCCAGCAGTGACAGGTCTAACTATGGCTACACCTTC,CASSDRSNYGYTF
NA,TRBJ1-3,TRBV6-1,NA,TGTGCCAGCAGTGAAGCCCCCCGGGTAGTACACACCATATATTTT,CASSEAPRVVHTIYF
NA,TRBJ2-1,TRBV30,NA,TGTGCCTGGAAGTACGGGGGTGAGCAGTTCTTC,CAWKYGGEQFF
NA,TRBJ1-1,TRBV27,NA,TGTGCCAGCATCCCTACAGGCACTGAAGCTTTCTTT,CASIPTGTEAFF
NA,TRBJ2-2,TRBV7-9,NA,TGTGCCAGCAGCTTACGGACTTCCCCGAACACCGGGGAGCTGTTTTTT,CASSLRTSPNTGELFF
NA,TRBJ2-7,TRBV5-6,few,TGTGCCAGCAGCTTGCAACAGGGAAGCTCCTACGAGCAGTACTTC,CASSLQQGSSYEQYF
NA,TRBJ1-1,TRBV6-5,NA,TGTGCCAGCAGGGGGCTCGGGTCGAACACTGAAGCTTTCTTT,CASRGLGSNTEAFF
TRBD2,TRBJ2-7,TRBV10-3,NA,TGTGCCATCACCGGTAGCGGGGGGGACTACGAGCAGTACTTC,CAITGSGGDYEQYF
TRBD2,TRBJ2-7,TRBV29-1,NA,TGCAGCGTTGGCGGGGGGGCTCGCAACGAGCAGTACTTC,CSVGGGARNEQYF
NA,TRBJ1-1,TRBV30,NA,TGTGCCTGGCTGGCAGGGACTACGAACACTGAAGCTTTCTTT,CAWLAGTTNTEAFF